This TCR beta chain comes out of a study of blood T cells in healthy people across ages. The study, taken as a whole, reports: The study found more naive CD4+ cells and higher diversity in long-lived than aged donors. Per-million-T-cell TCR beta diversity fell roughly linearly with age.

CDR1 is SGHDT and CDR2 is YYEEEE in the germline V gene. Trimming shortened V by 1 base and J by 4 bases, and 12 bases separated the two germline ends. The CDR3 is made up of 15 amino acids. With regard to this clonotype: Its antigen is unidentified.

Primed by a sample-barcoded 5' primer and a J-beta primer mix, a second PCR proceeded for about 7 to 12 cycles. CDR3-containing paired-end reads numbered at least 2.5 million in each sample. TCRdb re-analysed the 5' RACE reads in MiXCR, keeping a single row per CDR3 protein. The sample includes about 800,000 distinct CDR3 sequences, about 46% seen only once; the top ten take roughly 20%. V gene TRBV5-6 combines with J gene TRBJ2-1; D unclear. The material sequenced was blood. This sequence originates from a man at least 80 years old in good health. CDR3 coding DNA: TGTGCCAGCAGCTTGCGGGTTGGTACTTACAATGAGCAGTTCTTC. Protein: CASSLRVGTYNEQFF.